This TCR beta chain was recovered during a study of T cells in Graves' hyperthyroidism and ophthalmopathy. Study-wide points: Most expanded thyroid clonotypes above 0.001 also appeared in blood. Median prediction lead before ophthalmopathy onset was around seven months with the model.

From RNA transcripts, TCR beta CDR3 regions were amplified. An initial round of RT-PCR targeting the TCR CDR3 relied on the HTBI primer set. TCRdb redid the calling of the multiplex PCR reads with MiXCR, one entry per CDR3 protein. Of 300,000 or so distinct CDR3 sequences in the sample, approximately 17% are singletons; the top ten hold around 58%. This CDR3 has 15 residues. Germline assignment: CDR1 LNHNV and CDR2 YYDKDF (reference sequence). With 0 bases removed from V and 6 bases from J, the gap between germline ends came to 15 bases. This clonotype was seen repeatedly, ten times or more. Its antigen is not identified. Disease duration was under 3 months in the ophthalmopathy patients, who also had a Clinical Activity Score of at least 3 and a NOSPECS grade of at least 4. Lactation, pregnancy, other autoimmune disease or uncontrolled infection excluded patients.

V usage is TRBV15 and J usage is TRBJ2-7; D is possibly TRBD1 or TRBD2 (5 bases each). The receptor comes from a woman aged 60-70 years with Graves' ophthalmopathy. Sequenced sample: blood. In nucleotides, the CDR3 is TGTGCCACCAGCAGAGATGCCTCCGGGGCTCGCGAGCAGTACTTC. As protein: CATSRDASGAREQYF.